The rows below give T cell receptor beta chains drawn from one sample of a study of identifying expanded T cells in peripheral blood. Assay: immunoSEQ multiplex PCR; the TCRdb copy retains only in-frame clones and omits some. The sample shows about 91,000 clones, about nine tenths of them seen only once. The sequencing sample was made of blood. The origin of the receptors is a person aged 18 to 75 in good health. Both conserved end residues are trimmed from each CDR3. Each record gives: CDR3 length, clone size, J gene, V gene, CDR3 protein. Clone size is not always given. Where it is, it says once, few, many or a class for expanded clones.

cdr3_length: 10
clone_size: .
j_call: TRBJ2-7
v_call: TRBV7-3
cdr3_aa: ASSSLGYEQY

cdr3_length: 11
clone_size: .
j_call: TRBJ2-1
v_call: TRBV6-5
cdr3_aa: ASSYSAGNEQF

cdr3_length: 11
clone_size: .
j_call: TRBJ1-2
v_call: TRBV28
cdr3_aa: ASSLQSDYGYT

cdr3_length: 11
clone_size: once
j_call: TRBJ1-5
v_call: TRBV15
cdr3_aa: ATSRALAGPQH

cdr3_length: 12
clone_size: .
j_call: TRBJ2-7
v_call: TRBV6-5
cdr3_aa: ASSYERGSYEQY

cdr3_length: 11
clone_size: .
j_call: TRBJ1-1
v_call: TRBV19
cdr3_aa: ASSQQVNTEAF

cdr3_length: 15
clone_size: .
j_call: TRBJ2-7
v_call: TRBV5-1
cdr3_aa: ASSLGGWRGLSYEQY

cdr3_length: 14
clone_size: .
j_call: TRBJ2-5
v_call: TRBV4-3
cdr3_aa: ASSQDPPGIRETQY

cdr3_length: 14
clone_size: .
j_call: TRBJ2-2
v_call: TRBV27
cdr3_aa: ASSFRWGGFSGELF

cdr3_length: 13
clone_size: few
j_call: TRBJ1-5
v_call: TRBV15
cdr3_aa: ATSGDQGAHQPQH

cdr3_length: 14
clone_size: .
j_call: TRBJ1-5
v_call: TRBV27
cdr3_aa: ASSRGGARSNQPQH

cdr3_length: 12
clone_size: .
j_call: TRBJ2-7
v_call: TRBV4-1
cdr3_aa: ASSQSLAVYEQY

cdr3_length: 11
clone_size: .
j_call: TRBJ1-2
v_call: TRBV28
cdr3_aa: ASSLLGNYGYT

cdr3_length: 12
clone_size: once
j_call: TRBJ2-5
v_call: TRBV5-4
cdr3_aa: ASSLAGAGETQY

cdr3_length: 12
clone_size: .
j_call: TRBJ2-1
v_call: TRBV4-1
cdr3_aa: ASSYLGQSPEQF

cdr3_length: 11
clone_size: .
j_call: TRBJ2-7
v_call: TRBV6-5
cdr3_aa: ASSRDRAGEQY

cdr3_length: 11
clone_size: .
j_call: TRBJ2-3
v_call: TRBV10-3
cdr3_aa: AISDFRADTQY

cdr3_length: 15
clone_size: few
j_call: TRBJ2-1
v_call: TRBV4-1
cdr3_aa: ASSHTLASGSYNEQF

cdr3_length: 13
clone_size: once
j_call: TRBJ2-1
v_call: TRBV2
cdr3_aa: ASSDGLAGTNEQF

cdr3_length: 13
clone_size: .
j_call: TRBJ2-1
v_call: TRBV4-1
cdr3_aa: ASSQDQVLAAEQF

cdr3_length: 12
clone_size: once
j_call: TRBJ1-4
v_call: TRBV2
cdr3_aa: ASSGRDREPKLF

cdr3_length: 13
clone_size: .
j_call: TRBJ2-7
v_call: TRBV28
cdr3_aa: ASSRTDSSSYEQY

cdr3_length: 13
clone_size: .
j_call: TRBJ1-1
v_call: TRBV6-5
cdr3_aa: ASSSEFSGNTEAF

cdr3_length: 12
clone_size: .
j_call: TRBJ2-2
v_call: TRBV10-1
cdr3_aa: ASSQGANTGELF

cdr3_length: 13
clone_size: .
j_call: TRBJ2-5
v_call: TRBV5-4
cdr3_aa: ASSSGGEGRETQY

cdr3_length: 15
clone_size: once
j_call: TRBJ2-1
v_call: TRBV4-2
cdr3_aa: ASSQDGPGQVSHEQF

cdr3_length: 13
clone_size: .
j_call: TRBJ2-3
v_call: TRBV30
cdr3_aa: AWGWGARRTDTQY

cdr3_length: 11
clone_size: .
j_call: TRBJ2-2
v_call: TRBV2
cdr3_aa: ASRTGSTGELF

cdr3_length: 10
clone_size: .
j_call: TRBJ2-3
v_call: TRBV10-2
cdr3_aa: ASSVEVDTQY

cdr3_length: 11
clone_size: .
j_call: TRBJ1-1
v_call: TRBV9
cdr3_aa: ASAREGETEAF

cdr3_length: 13
clone_size: .
j_call: TRBJ1-6
v_call: TRBV2
cdr3_aa: ASSVHEGGNSPLH

cdr3_length: 13
clone_size: .
j_call: TRBJ2-3
v_call: TRBV6-4
cdr3_aa: ASSEGSQTTDTQY

cdr3_length: 11
clone_size: .
j_call: TRBJ1-1
v_call: TRBV25-1
cdr3_aa: ASSYGMNTEAF

cdr3_length: 14
clone_size: .
j_call: TRBJ2-1
v_call: TRBV5-1
cdr3_aa: ASSLAAGGSYNEQF

cdr3_length: 13
clone_size: .
j_call: TRBJ2-2
v_call: TRBV15
cdr3_aa: ATSRDKSNTGELF

cdr3_length: 11
clone_size: once
j_call: TRBJ2-7
v_call: TRBV5-6
cdr3_aa: ASSGGYPYEQY

cdr3_length: 12
clone_size: .
j_call: TRBJ1-2
v_call: TRBV4-2
cdr3_aa: ASSTQDTNYGYT

cdr3_length: 13
clone_size: once
j_call: TRBJ2-7
v_call: TRBV14
cdr3_aa: ASSPRTSAAYEQY

cdr3_length: 14
clone_size: .
j_call: TRBJ2-7
v_call: TRBV5-4
cdr3_aa: ASYAGTRLGPREQY

cdr3_length: 12
clone_size: .
j_call: TRBJ2-2
v_call: TRBV7-2
cdr3_aa: ASSLARRFGELF

cdr3_length: 13
clone_size: once
j_call: TRBJ1-5
v_call: TRBV5-1
cdr3_aa: ASSLNGNSNQPQH

cdr3_length: 11
clone_size: .
j_call: TRBJ1-5
v_call: TRBV6-5
cdr3_aa: ASSYSSNQPQH

cdr3_length: 11
clone_size: .
j_call: TRBJ2-2
v_call: TRBV7-3
cdr3_aa: ASSLTQTRELF

cdr3_length: 13
clone_size: .
j_call: TRBJ2-1
v_call: TRBV6-1
cdr3_aa: ASSAGQGAYNEQF

cdr3_length: 11
clone_size: few
j_call: TRBJ1-5
v_call: TRBV10-1
cdr3_aa: DRTGRGPWPQH